This entry is about one T cell receptor beta chain. The data stem from a study of CD8+ T cells in alopecia areata. For the study at large: A 6-month off-drug phase came after tofacitinib, which had lasted 6 to 18 months.

V lost 0 bases, J lost 1 base, and 13 bases lay in between. CDR1 GTSNPN and CDR2 SVGIG come from the germline V gene (reference sequence). CDR3 length: 16 amino acids. The treatment here: oral pan-JAK inhibitor, 5-10 mg twice daily. RNA was isolated and reverse transcribed to cDNA, the sequencing template. Clones were sequenced by immunoSEQ multiplex PCR, and TCRdb holds only the in-frame ones, with some missing. The sample holds hundreds of thousands of clones, roughly 63% seen once. The TCR originated in a human donor with alopecia areata. The chain uses TRBV30 and TRBJ2-4; D possibly uses TRBD1 or TRBD2 (5 bases each). Material: CD4+ T cells sorted from blood, obtained between weeks 51 and 54, from a patient treated with tofacitinib. CDR3 residues: CAWSVTGWGAKNIQYF. Written as DNA, the CDR3 is TGTGCCTGGAGTGTCACAGGTTGGGGGGCCAAAAACATTCAGTACTTC. The whole variable domain, remainder taken from reference TRBV30 and TRBJ2-4, is SQTIHQWPATLVQPVGSPLSLECTVEGTSNPNLYWYRQAAGRGLQLLFYSVGIGQISSEVPQNLSASRPQDRQFILSSKKLLLSDSGFYLCAWSVTGWGAKNIQYFGAGTRLSVL.